This entry features one T cell receptor (beta chain) sequence. Profiling relied on immunoSEQ multiplex PCR, and the TCRdb table lists in-frame clones only, not all of them. Among roughly 200,000 clones, roughly 81% were seen once, and the ten largest hold more than 9.5%. J was trimmed by 7 bases and V by 3 bases; bases with no gene match: 5. The germline V gene has CDR1 SGHDT and CDR2 YYEEEE. The CDR3 is 15 amino acids. This specimen belongs to a study of blood T cell repertoires in COVID-19. In the study overall: Material from acute and convalescent COVID-19 was sourced from the United States, Italy and Spain.

During active infection, Seattle patients enrolled and were then monitored through disease. The sequence was collected from a woman in her 40s with COVID-19, enrolled during active disease. Sequencing was done on a sample of peripheral blood. The chain uses TRBV5-6 and TRBJ2-1; 12 bases align to TRBD2. As DNA, the CDR3 is TGTGCCAGCAGCTCCAGACTAGCGGGGGATAATGAGCAGTTCTTC. Amino acids: CASSSRLAGDNEQFF. The variable domain in full, with the rest retrieved from reference TRBV5-6 and TRBJ2-1, is DAGVTQSPTHLIKTRGQQVTLRCSPKSGHDTVSWYQQALGQGPQFIFQYYEEEERQRGNFPDRFSGHQFPNYSSELNVNALLLGDSALYLCASSSRLAGDNEQFFGPGTRLTVL.